One and the same sample provided the 28 T cell receptor beta chains below, sequenced in a study of spatial heterogeneity in lung cancer. TCRdb fed the 5' RACE reads into MiXCR, producing one record per CDR3 protein. Found here are about 82,000 distinct CDR3 sequences, over 9.5% of them singletons; the top ten hold 4.5% to 5.5%. Time point in this sample: sample taken at primary tumor resection. Sequencing covered unsorted whole RNA taken from tumor, nontumor lung or frozen PBMC. Sequences were derived from PBMCs, sampled at surgery. The receptors shown here come from a male donor with early-stage non-small cell lung cancer.

This sequence joins TRBV7-3 and TRBJ2-1; the D gene is possibly TRBD2 (5 bases). The CDR3 sequence is 13 residues long. V lost 4 bases, J lost 6 bases, and 10 bases lay in between. Germline-derived CDR1 and CDR2 are SGHTA and FQGTGA. The CDR3 protein is CASSSVGGNEQFF. The DNA of the CDR3 is TGTGCCAGCAGCTCCGTTGGAGGCAATGAGCAGTTCTTC.

V and J are TRBV29-1 and TRBJ2-1, with a tentative D call TRBD1 (6 bases). CDR3 length: 17 residues. The V end lost 1 base, the J end lost 4 bases, and 20 bases lay between the germline ends. Per germline, CDR1 SQVTM and CDR2 ANQGSEA. The CDR3 nucleotides are TGCAGCGTTGAAGCTCCCCTCGGCCAGGGGAATTACAATGAGCAGTTCTTC. The encoded protein is CSVEAPLGQGNYNEQFF.

Written as DNA, the CDR3 is TGTGCCAGTAGTAGGCAGGGAGTCGAGAAGGATGGCTACACCTTC. The encoded protein is CASSRQGVEKDGYTF. V gene TRBV19 combines with J gene TRBJ1-2; D is possibly TRBD1 (5 bases). The CDR3 has 15 amino acids. Germline loops: CDR1 LNHDA, CDR2 SQIVND (reference sequence). V gave up 4 bases and J gave up 6 bases, with 18 bases separating them.

This clonotype has at least ten counts. The rearrangement links TRBV5-1 to TRBJ2-3; D is possibly TRBD2 (6 bases). In germline, CDR1 is SGHRS, CDR2 YFSETQ. This CDR3 is built from 14 residues. With 0 bases removed from V and 3 bases from J, the gap between germline ends came to 8 bases. For the CDR3, the DNA is TGCGCCAGCAGCTTGGACGGGAGTACAGATACGCAGTATTTT. As protein: CASSLDGSTDTQYF.

The chain links TRBV20-1 to TRBJ2-2, with 11 nucleotides matching TRBD2. With 3 bases clipped from V and 6 bases from J, the junction kept 3 bases outside the gene matches. Germline CDR1 DFQATT, CDR2 SNEGSKA (reference sequence). The CDR3 has 14 residues. The CDR3 DNA reads TGCAGTGCTAGTAGCGGGGGGGTTCCCGGGGAGCTGTTTTTT. It is translated as CSASSGGVPGELFF.

This clonotype was found many times. CDR3 DNA sequence: TGCAGCGTTGAATACACAGGGGGCGCTGGGACTGAAGCTTTCTTT. Protein product: CSVEYTGGAGTEAFF. The chain links TRBV29-1 to TRBJ1-1; TRBD1 agrees at 9 bases. This CDR3 comprises 15 residues. The trim removed 2 bases at V and 5 bases at J, leaving 9 bases unmatched. The germline V gene has CDR1 SQVTM and CDR2 ANQGSEA. The full variable domain, completed using reference TRBV29-1 and TRBJ1-1, is SAVISQKPSRDICQRGTSLTIQCQVDSQVTMMFWYRQQPGQSLTLIATANQGSEATYESGFVIDKFPISRPNLTFSTLTVSNMSPEDSSIYLCSVEYTGGAGTEAFFGQGTRLTVV.

This clonotype appeared a few times. The chain employs TRBV5-1 and TRBJ1-2; the D gene is possibly TRBD1 (6 bases). This CDR3 spans 16 amino acids. Per germline, CDR1 SGHRS and CDR2 YFSETQ. V lost 0 bases to trimming and J lost 6 bases, with 18 bases between them. The CDR3 protein is CASSLGLRQERNGYTF. The CDR3 DNA follows: TGCGCCAGCAGCTTGGGGCTTAGACAGGAGAGGAATGGCTACACCTTC.

This clonotype was seen only a few times. The chain uses TRBV7-2 and TRBJ1-3; D call uncertain. V was shortened by 3 bases and J by 0 bases, with 9 bases between the two germline ends. The CDR3 runs 15 residues. Germline V gene lookup returns CDR1 SGHTA and CDR2 FQGNSA. The CDR3 DNA reads TGTGCCAGCAGCTTCCAGGCACTCTCTGGAAACACCATATATTTT. Its translation is CASSFQALSGNTIYF.

This clonotype has only a few counts. This chain joins TRBV20-1 and TRBJ2-1; 10 bases align to TRBD2. The CDR3 loop spans 14 amino acids. Per germline, CDR1 DFQATT and CDR2 SNEGSKA (reference sequence). V gave up 3 bases and J gave up 6 bases; unmatched junction bases: 5. The CDR3 protein is CSARPGLATNEQFF. The CDR3 DNA reads as TGCAGTGCTAGGCCGGGACTAGCGACCAATGAGCAGTTCTTC.

The V and J genes are TRBV6-1 and TRBJ1-5; D remains ambiguous. The germline V and J ends were trimmed by 3 bases and 2 bases, with 11 bases remaining between them. The CDR3 is 15 amino acids. Germline V gene data show CDR1 as MNHNS and CDR2 as SASEGT. The chain's CDR3 is CASSDSPGGNQPQHF. DNA of the CDR3: TGTGCCAGCAGTGACAGCCCTGGAGGCAATCAGCCCCAGCATTTT.

This clonotype turned up a few times. The gene calls are TRBV4-2 and TRBJ2-3; D is uncertain. Germline CDR1 is LGHNA and CDR2 is YNFKEQ. Trimming cost V 2 bases and J 5 bases, with 11 bases left between them. The CDR3 length is 14 residues. The CDR3 reads CASSQTDAKDTQYF. The CDR3 DNA reads TGTGCCAGCAGCCAAACCGATGCCAAAGATACGCAGTATTTT.

The DNA for the CDR3 is TGCAGCGTTGGGGCAGAGTACATGAACACTGAAGCTTTCTTT. It yields the protein CSVGAEYMNTEAFF. This chain uses TRBV29-1 with TRBJ1-1, with D unresolved. CDR1 and CDR2 (germline): SQVTM, ANQGSEA. Between the trimmed V and J ends, which lost 4 bases and 0 bases, there was a span of 12 bases. The CDR3 is made up of 14 amino acids.

V is TRBV4-1 and J is TRBJ1-6; the match to TRBD1 covers 7 bases. The CDR3 has 17 residues. Germline loops: CDR1 MGHRA, CDR2 YSYEKL. Trimming at V came to 0 bases and at J to 7 bases, leaving 9 bases not matched to a gene. The CDR3 is CASSQEERGRGNSPLHF. Written as DNA, the CDR3 is TGCGCCAGCAGCCAAGAAGAGAGGGGCAGGGGGAATTCACCCCTCCACTTT.

The chain uses TRBV19 and TRBJ1-1; no clear D. The CDR3 extends over 12 amino acids. V was clipped by 8 bases and J by 1 base, with 8 bases between them. CDR1 and CDR2 (germline): LNHDA, SQIVND (reference sequence). DNA of the CDR3: TGTGCCAGTTCGCAGGCGAACACTGAAGCTTTCTTT. This encodes CASSQANTEAFF. The variable domain in full, completed from reference TRBV19 and TRBJ1-1, reads DGGITQSPKYLFRKEGQNVTLSCEQNLNHDAMYWYRQDPGQGLRLIYYSQIVNDFQKGDIAEGYSVSREKKESFPLTVTSAQKNPTAFYLCASSQANTEAFFGQGTRLTVV.

This clonotype came up a few times. The chain has TRBV5-6 and TRBJ2-1; 13 positions agree with TRBD2. This CDR3 contains 14 residues. Unmatched junction bases numbered 8, after V lost 2 bases and J lost 15 bases. Germline V gene data show CDR1 as SGHDT and CDR2 as YYEEEE. The CDR3: CASSFATSGRRAFF. In DNA form, the CDR3 reads TGTGCCAGCAGCTTCGCGACTAGCGGGAGGAGGGCGTTCTTC.

Only a few counts were recorded for this clonotype. Here the CDR3 DNA reads TGTGCCAGCAACCCCCCGAGGGGCCCGCACGACGAGCAGTACTTC. Translated, it gives CASNPPRGPHDEQYF. The chain has TRBV7-9 and TRBJ2-7, with D perhaps given as TRBD1 or TRBD2 (5 bases each). Germline values: CDR1 SEHNR, CDR2 FQNEAQ (reference sequence). The V and J ends lost 7 bases and 5 bases respectively, with 21 bases between them. This CDR3 has 15 amino acids.

V gene TRBV2 combines with J gene TRBJ1-6; D might be TRBD1 (5 bases). The CDR3 length is 13 residues. Trimming left V 7 bases short and J 8 bases short, with 12 bases between. Germline lookup yields CDR1 SNHLY and CDR2 FYNNEI. The DNA of the CDR3 is TGTGCCAGCAATGCCAGGGAGGATTCACCCCTCCACTTT. This codes for CASNAREDSPLHF.

The chain links TRBV29-1 to TRBJ1-1, with no clear D. The V and J ends lost 4 bases and 1 base respectively, with 10 bases between them. Germline V gives CDR1 SQVTM, CDR2 ANQGSEA. The CDR3 is 13 residues long. CDR3 region: CSVVPPENTEAFF. The CDR3 nucleotides read TGCAGCGTTGTCCCACCCGAGAACACTGAAGCTTTCTTT.

The chain carries TRBV5-1 and TRBJ2-2; D unresolved. V lost 1 base, J lost 6 bases, and 10 bases lay in between. The V gene's germline CDR1 is SGHRS and CDR2 YFSETQ. The CDR3 length is 14 residues. CDR3 residues: CASSLQIEAGELFF. In nucleotides, the CDR3 is TGCGCCAGCAGCTTGCAGATTGAAGCCGGGGAGCTGTTTTTT.

This clonotype was counted ten times or more. J is TRBJ2-5 and V is TRBV6-6, with 10 bases that match TRBD1. Germline CDR1 is MNHNY and CDR2 is SVGAGI (reference sequence). The CDR3 length is 14 residues. V dropped 2 bases and J dropped 4; count of bases not matched to a gene: 1. The CDR3 spells CASSYGQGGETQYF. For the CDR3, the DNA is TGTGCCAGCAGTTACGGACAGGGGGGAGAGACCCAGTACTTC.

This clonotype was seen a few times. The V gene is TRBV7-9, the J gene TRBJ1-2; TRBD1 agrees at 7 bases. V lost 3 bases to trimming and J lost 3 bases; unmatched junction nucleotides: 4. CDR1 and CDR2 from the germline V gene are SEHNR and FQNEAQ (reference sequence). This CDR3 contains 14 residues. The CDR3 DNA is TGTGCCAGCAGCTTTGGCAGGGGGGACTATGGCTACACCTTC. This codes for CASSFGRGDYGYTF.

This clonotype showed up just a few times. J is TRBJ2-1 and V is TRBV11-2; 7 positions agree with TRBD2. The CDR3 runs 16 residues. Germline CDR1 and CDR2: SGHAT and FQNNGV. J gave up 4 bases and V 0 bases, and 6 bases lay outside the gene matches. The CDR3 here is CASSLDLASGYNEQFF. The CDR3 DNA reads TGTGCCAGCAGCTTAGATCTGGCTAGCGGATACAATGAGCAGTTCTTC.

This clonotype was observed a few times. The rearrangement links TRBV7-9 to TRBJ1-2, with a possible D match to TRBD1 (5 bases). Germline CDR1 reads SEHNR; CDR2 reads FQNEAQ (reference sequence). Trimming removed 0 bases from V and 10 bases from J, with 15 bases in between. This CDR3 spans 14 amino acids. DNA for the CDR3: TGTGCCAGCAGCTTAGCCGGCAGGGAAATTTCCTACACCTTC. Translation gives CASSLAGREISYTF.

This clonotype was counted between two and nine times. The chain has TRBV7-8 and TRBJ2-5, with TRBD2 matching over 7 bases. Germline V lookup: CDR1 SGHVS, CDR2 FQNEAQ. The CDR3 has 15 residues. Germline trimming cut 5 bases from V and 5 bases from J; bases unmatched to any gene: 11. This CDR3 is CASSPREGPGETQYF. The CDR3 coding sequence is TGTGCCAGCAGCCCCAGGGAGGGACCCGGGGAGACCCAGTACTTC.

This clonotype was seen a few times. J is TRBJ1-3 and V is TRBV12-3 or TRBV12-4; TRBD1 matches at 8 bases. The trim removed 8 bases at V and 7 bases at J, leaving 16 bases unmatched. The CDR3 contains 16 residues. CDR3 region: CASSTTGDIYVNTIYF. Here the CDR3 DNA reads TGTGCCAGCTCCACGACAGGGGATATTTATGTTAACACCATATATTTT.

The sample holds a few counts of this clonotype. V usage is TRBV6-2 or TRBV6-3 and J usage is TRBJ2-7; 8 bases fit TRBD1. The junction had 9 bases not matched to a gene; V was cut back by 6 bases and J by 2 bases. The CDR3 is made up of 15 amino acids. Germline V gene lookup returns CDR1 MNHEY and CDR2 SVGEGT. CDR3 sequence reads: CASRVFRDRPYEQYF. CDR3 sequence (DNA): TGTGCCAGCAGGGTATTCCGGGACAGGCCCTACGAGCAGTACTTC.

J is TRBJ2-7 and V is TRBV19, with D possibly TRBD2 on 5 matching bases. The CDR3 is 15 residues long. CDR1 and CDR2 from the germline V gene are LNHDA and SQIVND (reference sequence). The V gene lost 3 bases and the J gene lost 1 base, with 13 bases spanning the gap. The CDR3 loop reads CASSIEGSGSYEQYF. CDR3 nucleotides: TGTGCCAGTAGTATCGAGGGATCGGGGTCCTACGAGCAGTACTTC. The variable domain in full, completed from reference TRBV19 and TRBJ2-7, reads DGGITQSPKYLFRKEGQNVTLSCEQNLNHDAMYWYRQDPGQGLRLIYYSQIVNDFQKGDIAEGYSVSREKKESFPLTVTSAQKNPTAFYLCASSIEGSGSYEQYFGPGTRLTVT.

The V call is TRBV7-9, the J call TRBJ1-5; 8 bases align to TRBD1. CDR1 SEHNR and CDR2 FQNEAQ come from the germline V gene (reference sequence). This CDR3 contains 15 residues. V dropped 5 bases and J dropped 3; count of bases not matched to a gene: 6. CDR3 DNA sequence: TGTGCCAGCAGCCTAGGACAGGGAAACAATCAGCCCCAGCATTTT. Translating gives CASSLGQGNNQPQHF.